This TCR beta chain was recorded in a study of cytomegalovirus exposure and HLA in healthy donors. The germline V gene has CDR1 SNHLY and CDR2 FYNNEI. J lost 2 bases, V lost 3 bases, and 3 bases had no gene match. The CDR3 contains 15 residues. TCRdb's copy holds only in-frame clones and misses some; the assay was immunoSEQ multiplex PCR. Altogether around 150,000 clones are present, roughly 91% being singletons, with the ten largest covering over 9%. Findings and caveats of the study: Three CMV-associated chains were confirmed in vitro to be specific for CMV antigens. Researchers catalogued about 150 TCR beta chains as cytomegalovirus-associated.

Worth noting for this clone: What it binds is unknown.

The receptor was derived from a woman between 18 and 30 years old in good health and CMV-seropositive. The sample was PBMCs. The chain has TRBV2 and TRBJ2-5, with 10 bases fitting TRBD2. CDR3 DNA: TGTGCCAGCAGTGAGAGCGGGAGGGCACAAGAGACCCAGTACTTC. Residues: CASSESGRAQETQYF.